The clone carrying this T cell receptor (beta chain) was counted only a few times. Its antigen is still unknown. V was pared by 3 bases and J by 3 bases, with 11 bases between. Germline assignment: CDR1 DFQATT and CDR2 SNEGSKA (reference sequence). The CDR3 length is 14 residues. This entry is derived from a study of T-cell reconstitution after alpha-beta-depleted transplantation in children. Study conclusions and caveats: In patients about two months after transplant, alpha-beta T cells reportedly arose from several hundred expanded graft clones. For some patients, TCRbeta diversity was high at day 60 because of recipient T cells and thymic progenitors that survived. T-cell counts and diversity at one year post-transplant came mainly from newly produced T cells.

Preparation of the TCRbeta library used unique molecular identifiers. Each CDR3 protein is one row after TCRdb ran MiXCR on the PCR reads. The table shows about 900,000 distinct CDR3 sequences, with roughly 31% occurring only once. The TCR originated in a boy under two years old who had a stem cell transplant for SCID, so the T cells may come from the graft donor. Specimen: PBMCs, mostly from graft donor cells, collected 360 days after TCRalphabeta/CD19-depleted stem cell transplant. The rearrangement uses TRBV20-1 and TRBJ1-4; D remains ambiguous. CDR3 residues: CSASWGVSNEKLFF. DNA for the CDR3: TGCAGTGCTAGCTGGGGTGTTTCTAATGAAAAACTGTTTTTT.